Given below is one TCR beta chain in context. Original methodology: The authors estimated nucleated cell counts from reference gene primer amplification. Assay: immunoSEQ multiplex PCR; the TCRdb copy retains only in-frame clones and omits some. The V and J calls and the clone size are those of that table, but D and trimming were determined from the DNA. The sample comprises about 150,000 clones, approximately 80% of which are singletons, and 6.2% rests with the top ten. This sample was included in a study of blood T cell repertoires in COVID-19. Categorization into cohorts depended on clinical history that participants reported. Recovered status in Cohort 3 required two negative PCRs, clearance, or symptom resolution. The length of the CDR3 is 16 residues. Germline V gives CDR1 LNHDA, CDR2 SQIVND (reference sequence). Trimming took off 1 base at V and 5 bases at J, with 14 bases between the two ends.

This chain links TRBV19 with TRBJ1-4; possible D gene TRBD1, 6 bases. This receptor was obtained from a woman in her thirties or forties who had recovered from COVID-19. The sequenced sample was PBMCs or T cells enriched from blood (not recorded which). DNA for the CDR3: TGTGCCAGTAGTATAGGCTTTGACAGGCCAAATGAAAAACTGTTTTTT. Translated, it gives CASSIGFDRPNEKLFF.